The clone carrying this T cell receptor (beta chain) turned up a few times. Its antigen is unknown. This specimen comes from a study of shared clonotypes between healthy human individuals. The CDR3 sequence is 15 residues long. The V and J ends lost 4 bases and 7 bases respectively, with 19 bases between them. Per the germline V gene, CDR1 is SGHDT and CDR2 is YYEEEE. Libraries were prepared by immunoSEQ multiplex PCR; TCRdb keeps only in-frame clonotypes and omits some of them. Here the sample spans around 1.1 million clones, 70% to 80% being singletons. Study-wide results and caveats: Researchers found naive subsets generally carried larger estimated richness than memory subsets. Measured sharing among donors was expected to vary with sequencing depth. All-four-donor shared clonotypes had higher generation probabilities than non-shared clonotypes did.

The J gene is TRBJ2-3, the V gene TRBV5-6; tentatively, D is TRBD2 (5 bases). This clonotype was sampled from a man younger than 35 in good health. Some clones in this sample may be carry-over from other donors' samples. Sequencing was done on a sample of memory CD4+ T cells from PBMCs. Subset defined: CD45RA-negative fraction. CDR3 sequence: CASSPGVGMLYTQYF. For the CDR3, the DNA is TGTGCCAGCAGCCCCGGGGTCGGTATGCTGTATACGCAGTATTTT.